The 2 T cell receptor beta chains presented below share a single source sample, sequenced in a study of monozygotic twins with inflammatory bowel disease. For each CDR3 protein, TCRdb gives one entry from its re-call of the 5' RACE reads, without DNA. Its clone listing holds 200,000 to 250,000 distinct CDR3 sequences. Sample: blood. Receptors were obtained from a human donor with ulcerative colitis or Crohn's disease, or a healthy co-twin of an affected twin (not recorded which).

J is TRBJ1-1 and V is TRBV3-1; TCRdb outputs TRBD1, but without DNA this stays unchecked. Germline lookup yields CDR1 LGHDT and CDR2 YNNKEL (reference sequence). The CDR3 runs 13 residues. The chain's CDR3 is CASSHSGETEAFF.

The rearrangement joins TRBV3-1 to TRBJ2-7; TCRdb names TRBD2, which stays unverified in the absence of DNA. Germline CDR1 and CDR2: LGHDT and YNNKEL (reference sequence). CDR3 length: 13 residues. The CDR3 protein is CASSQSGGNEQYF.